This paragraph covers one TCR beta chain sequence. No antigen is known for it. The CDR3 is 13 residues long. The V gene's germline CDR1 is SNHLY and CDR2 FYNNEI. Trimming shortened V by 1 base and J by 3 bases, and 6 bases separated the two germline ends. The sample belongs to a study of CD8 T cells in Susac syndrome. Study-level points and caveats: Regarding the TCR sequencing and HLA analysis, the study admitted that a relatively small number of individuals were involved.

Sequencing of TCR beta, carried out with a high-throughput approach, was applied to CD8+ and CD4+ T cells from the blood. The multiple sclerosis controls comprised treatment-naive patients whose relapsing-remitting disease was stable or active. The RNA input was roughly 0.45 to 1 ug, and it was reverse transcribed with random hexamers. TCR beta CDR3 was amplified by immunoSEQ covering 54 Vbeta and 13 Jbeta. Each CDR3 protein gets one entry after TCRdb re-called the immunoSEQ multiplex PCR reads with MiXCR. The table includes roughly 140,000 distinct CDR3 sequences, roughly 95% detected once. The sequenced sample was CD8+ T cells from PBMCs. This TCR was recovered from a human donor with multiple sclerosis. The rearrangement links TRBV2 to TRBJ1-2, with no clear D. The CDR3 loop reads CASSEGGHYGYTF. CDR3 coding DNA: TGTGCCAGCAGTGAAGGAGGCCACTATGGCTACACCTTC.